This T cell receptor (beta chain) was profiled in a study of blood T cell repertoires in COVID-19. The wider study: Acute and convalescent COVID-19 specimens originated in the United States, Italy and Spain.

TCRdb's table, derived via immunoSEQ multiplex PCR, lists solely in-frame clones and lacks some. The repertoire holds 320,000 or so clones, with approximately 88% as singletons. Participants were aged roughly 18 to 90 years from roughly 26 US areas. With 8 bases clipped from V and 4 bases from J, the junction kept 10 bases outside the gene matches. This CDR3 is built from 14 residues. Germline CDR1 and CDR2: LNHDA and SQIVND (reference sequence). The TCR originated in a young man who had recovered from COVID-19. What was sequenced was PBMCs or T cells enriched from blood (not recorded which). The chain carries TRBV19 and TRBJ2-7; 8 nucleotides align to TRBD1. In DNA form, the CDR3 reads TGTGCCAGTGCCGCCGGGACAGGTGCGTACGAGCAGTACTTC. Its translation: CASAAGTGAYEQYF.